Below, one TCR beta chain is given with its context. The germline V gene encodes CDR1 LNHDA and CDR2 SQIVND (reference sequence). The CDR3 totals 17 residues. The junction had 12 bases not matched to a gene; V was cut back by 3 bases and J by 3 bases. Sequenced by immunoSEQ multiplex PCR; TCRdb stores in-frame clones only, minus some. The data show some 80,000 clones, roughly 91% seen once. The investigators sampled blood at baseline, at cycle 4 day 1, and at cycle 7 day 1. This record comes from a study of OX40 agonist ivuxolimab in advanced cancers. About the research overall: Of mixed ages from about 23 to 90 and averaging about 60 years, the group was 65% to 85% male.

The source was CD4+ or CD8+ T cells sorted from blood, collected in a trial of the OX40 agonist ivuxolimab. This chain connects TRBV19 to TRBJ2-3; 7 bases map to TRBD1. This clonotype originated in an adult with an advanced solid tumor such as melanoma, head and neck, liver or kidney cancer. The CDR3 region is CASSIIIRQGRTDTQYF. The CDR3 DNA sequence: TGTGCCAGTAGTATTATTATCCGACAGGGTCGGACAGATACGCAGTATTTT. Full variable domain (rest looked up from reference TRBV19 and TRBJ2-3): DGGITQSPKYLFRKEGQNVTLSCEQNLNHDAMYWYRQDPGQGLRLIYYSQIVNDFQKGDIAEGYSVSREKKESFPLTVTSAQKNPTAFYLCASSIIIRQGRTDTQYFGPGTRLTVL.